This T cell receptor beta chain is drawn from a study of cytomegalovirus exposure and HLA in healthy donors. The PCR ran on 60 Vbeta and 13 Jbeta primers. Assay used: immunoSEQ multiplex PCR; TCRdb lists only in-frame clones, some missing. The sample consists of approximately 190,000 clones, about four fifths of them appearing once. Germline-derived CDR1 and CDR2 are LGHNA and YNFKEQ. The CDR3 runs to 14 residues. Trimming cost V 1 base and J 8 bases, with 11 bases left between them. The chain links TRBV4-2 to TRBJ2-2, with D perhaps TRBD2 (6 bases). This clonotype was obtained from a boy aged 2-15 years in good health and CMV-seronegative. The specimen sequenced was PBMCs. CDR3 sequence (DNA): TGTGCCAGCAGCCAAGCGCGCCGGGGGGGGGAGCTGTTTTTT. The encoded protein is CASSQARRGGELFF.